Presented here are 8 T cell receptor beta chains from one specimen sequenced in a study of T cell repertoires in cytomegalovirus infection. TCRdb called the reads again in MiXCR, with one record for every CDR3 protein. The sample lists under 800,000 distinct CDR3 sequences; 24% were seen once. Sequenced sample: CD8+ T cells from PBMCs. The source of these receptors is a human donor in good health (CMV status not recorded). Some clones in this sample may be carry-over from other donors' samples.

V is TRBV29-1 and J is TRBJ1-1, with D unclear. The CDR3 is 14 residues long. The V and J ends lost 2 bases and 5 bases respectively, with 15 bases between them. Germline lookup yields CDR1 SQVTM and CDR2 ANQGSEA. CDR3 DNA: TGCAGCGTTGAACCCGCAGACGGGTGGACTGAAGCTTTCTTT. Its translation is CSVEPADGWTEAFF.

This sequence joins TRBV27 and TRBJ2-7, with D uncertain. V was cut by 0 bases and J by 2 bases, with 5 bases left in between. Germline V gene sequence: CDR1 MNHEY, CDR2 SMNVEV (reference sequence). The CDR3 has 13 amino acids. CDR3 sequence reads: CASSLSPAYEQYV. CDR3 in DNA: TGTGCCAGCAGTTTATCTCCAGCCTACGAGCAGTACGTC.

This clonotype has at least ten counts. The V and J genes are TRBV7-8 and TRBJ2-5; perhaps TRBD2 as D (5 bases). Trimming pared 5 bases from V and 4 bases from J, leaving 17 bases between. This CDR3 comprises 15 residues. Germline loops: CDR1 SGHVS, CDR2 FQNEAQ. This CDR3 reads CASSPWAGEGETQYF. The CDR3 DNA reads as TGTGCCAGCAGCCCTTGGGCCGGGGAAGGAGAGACCCAGTACTTC.

This clonotype showed up many times. This chain connects TRBV7-6 to TRBJ2-1, with 10 bases identical to TRBD1. The CDR3 has 14 residues. Germline CDR1 reads SGHVS; CDR2 reads FNYEAQ. The J segment lost 6 bases and the V segment lost 4 bases, leaving 3 bases of the junction unmatched. CDR3 nucleotide sequence: TGTGCCAGCAGCTCAGGGGACAGGGGCAATGAGCAGTTCTTC. It codes for CASSSGDRGNEQFF. Looking up the rest from reference TRBV7-6 and TRBJ2-1 gives the full variable domain: GAGVSQSPRYKVTKRGQDVALRCDPISGHVSLYWYRQALGQGPEFLTYFNYEAQQDKSGLPNDRFSAERPEGSISTLTIQRTEQRDSAMYRCASSSGDRGNEQFFGPGTRLTVL.

This clonotype has ten or more counts. The chain recombines TRBV7-6 with TRBJ1-2, with D unclear. V was shortened by 5 bases and J by 6 bases, with 13 bases between the two germline ends. Germline V gene sequence: CDR1 SGHVS, CDR2 FNYEAQ. The CDR3 is 13 amino acids. For the CDR3, the DNA is TGTGCCAGCAGCATAGGGCTTACGCATGGCTACACCTTC. Amino acids: CASSIGLTHGYTF.

The chain carries TRBV20-1 and TRBJ2-7, with a tentative D call TRBD2 (6 bases). Germline assignment: CDR1 DFQATT and CDR2 SNEGSKA (reference sequence). The CDR3 is made up of 12 amino acids. V gave up 0 bases and J gave up 6 bases, with 9 bases separating them. CDR3 region: CSARDRGAEQYF. Written as DNA, the CDR3 is TGCAGTGCTAGAGATCGCGGGGCCGAGCAGTACTTC.

At least ten counts were recorded for this clonotype. The CDR3 nucleotides are TGTGCCAGCGGACCGTCCCAGGGCTACGAGCAGTACGTC. Protein sequence: CASGPSQGYEQYV. V is TRBV6-5 and J is TRBJ2-7, with D perhaps matching TRBD1 (5 bases). CDR1 MNHEY and CDR2 SVGAGI come from the germline V gene. With 8 bases removed from V and 3 bases from J, the gap between germline ends came to 14 bases. CDR3 length: 13 residues.

This clonotype was seen more than once but under ten times. The rearrangement joins TRBV28 to TRBJ2-7, with 7 positions matching TRBD1. The CDR3 length is 14 residues. Germline trimming cut 5 bases from V and 0 bases from J; bases unmatched to any gene: 4. Germline lookup yields CDR1 MDHEN and CDR2 SYDVKM. CDR3 residues: CASSEQGNSYEQYV. The DNA for the CDR3 is TGTGCCAGCAGTGAACAGGGGAACTCCTACGAGCAGTACGTC.